The entry that follows covers one T cell receptor beta chain sequence. Assay: immunoSEQ multiplex PCR; the TCRdb copy retains only in-frame clones and omits some. Found here are some 220,000 clones, approximately 85% of them singletons; the top ten hold roughly 5%. The sample belongs to a study of blood T cell repertoires in COVID-19. The CDR3 totals 13 residues. Trimming removed 7 bases from V and 4 bases from J, with 13 bases in between. The source of this sequence is a man in his fifties with COVID-19, enrolled during active disease. Input material: peripheral blood. This sequence joins TRBV12-3 or TRBV12-4 and TRBJ1-1, with D uncertain. The CDR3 region has the DNA TGTGCCAGCACTCAGAATATCGCCACTGAAGCTTTCTTT. This sequence encodes CASTQNIATEAFF.